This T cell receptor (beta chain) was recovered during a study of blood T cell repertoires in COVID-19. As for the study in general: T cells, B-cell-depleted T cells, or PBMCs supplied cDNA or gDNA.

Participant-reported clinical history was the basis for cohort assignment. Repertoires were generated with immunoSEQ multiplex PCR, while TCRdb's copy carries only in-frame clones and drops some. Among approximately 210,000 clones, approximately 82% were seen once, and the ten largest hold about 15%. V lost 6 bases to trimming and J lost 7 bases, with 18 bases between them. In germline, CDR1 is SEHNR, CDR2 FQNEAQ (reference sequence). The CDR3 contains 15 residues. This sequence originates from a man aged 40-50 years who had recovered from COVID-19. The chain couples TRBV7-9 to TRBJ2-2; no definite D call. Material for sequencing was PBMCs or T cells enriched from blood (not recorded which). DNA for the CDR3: TGTGCCAGCAGGGCCACCCCACTTGGGCACGGGGAGCTGTTTTTT. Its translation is CASRATPLGHGELFF. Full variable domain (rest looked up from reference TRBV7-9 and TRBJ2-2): DTGVSQNPRHKITKRGQNVTFRCDPISEHNRLYWYRQTLGQGPEFLTYFQNEAQLEKSRLLSDRFSAERPKGSFSTLEIQRTEQGDSAMYLCASRATPLGHGELFFGEGSRLTVL.